The TCR beta chain described here comes from a study of a mutant IDH1 vaccine in newly diagnosed glioma (dated by TCRdb to the early 2020s). Context from the whole study: In the chemotherapy-containing groups, vaccination started alongside temozolomide cycles, whereas in patients who had radiotherapy alone it started 4-6 weeks after radiotherapy. Before enrollment, patients had received standard therapy of radiotherapy alone, temozolomide alone, or radiochemotherapy with temozolomide; most received the combination. For exploratory analyses, longitudinal TCRB deep sequencing was carried out in about two dozen treated patients wherever samples were available. Of the roughly 33 treated patients, around 62% were male and about 40% were female, and a mean age of about 37 years was recorded. The week-35 safety follow-up was designated visit V12, and the week-47 end of study was designated visit V13. Peripheral blood was drawn at six visits: V03 (baseline), V05, V07, V10, V12 and V13. Broader findings and caveats from the paper: The authors stated that sample limitations prevented analyses of patient blood samples from being reproduced. Pseudoprogression seemed to be unrelated to changes in the top peripheral T cell clonotypes found by TCRB sequencing. Immune responses induced by the vaccine were seen in around 94% of patients across multiple MHC alleles. Selection of PBMC samples for TCRB deep sequencing was based on availability.

Relative to germline, V is missing 6 bases and J is missing 1 base, with 4 bases of the junction outside any gene match. The CDR3 holds 14 amino acids from the cysteine to the phenylalanine. Only CDR3 DNA remains: 42 bases, in frame from the first base. Reading the germline V gene gives CDR1 ENHRY and CDR2 SYGVKD. Library creation used the immunoSEQ multiplex PCR assay. Following the manufacturer's protocol, the hsTCRB Kit was used to amplify rearranged TCR beta chain sequences. TCRB libraries were sequenced on an Illumina MiSeq. Per the source publication's procedure: The proprietary platform of the kit vendor was used for demultiplexing, trimming and gene mapping. Sourced from immuneACCESS, this table was stored by TCRdb with only in-frame sequences that have V and J called. A share of the clones is absent; for the studies checked, an unresolved V gene accounts for under half, and the remainder has no known explanation. The D gene and trimming were derived from the DNA, and the V and J assignments and clone size from that table. A total of 42,000 or so clones appear in this sample, approximately 80% of them only once. The biggest ten clones account for approximately 4.6% of the sample.

With respect to this clone: Its target antigen remains unknown. The input lacks base qualities; no much larger clone sits a single base away.

Explained via the paper, the time point label denotes: week 35, safety follow-up. A 20-mer mutant IDH1 peptide at 300 micrograms in Montanide made up each vaccine dose, which was injected subcutaneously together with topical imiquimod. Patients were given eight vaccinations, in weeks 1, 3, 5, 7, 11, 15, 19 and 23, which matched visits V03 through V10. All donors had newly diagnosed IDH1-mutant astrocytomas of WHO grade 3 or 4 that showed loss of nuclear ATRX. The samples were drawn from NOA16, a multicentre, single-arm, open-label phase I trial in Germany that tested a mutant IDH1 peptide vaccine in humans for the first time. Genomic DNA for TCRB sequencing was isolated from EDTA blood with the DNeasy Blood and Tissue Kit.

This TCR derives from a woman in her 50s with glioma. Rearrangement joined TRBV10-3 to TRBJ1-1; 8 junctional bases match TRBD1. Material: PBMCs, obtained from a glioma patient whose treatment included an IDH1 peptide vaccine. The DNA is as follows: TGTGCCATCAGCGGGGGACAGGCGAACACTGAAGCTTTCTTT. This is translated as CAISGGQANTEAFF.